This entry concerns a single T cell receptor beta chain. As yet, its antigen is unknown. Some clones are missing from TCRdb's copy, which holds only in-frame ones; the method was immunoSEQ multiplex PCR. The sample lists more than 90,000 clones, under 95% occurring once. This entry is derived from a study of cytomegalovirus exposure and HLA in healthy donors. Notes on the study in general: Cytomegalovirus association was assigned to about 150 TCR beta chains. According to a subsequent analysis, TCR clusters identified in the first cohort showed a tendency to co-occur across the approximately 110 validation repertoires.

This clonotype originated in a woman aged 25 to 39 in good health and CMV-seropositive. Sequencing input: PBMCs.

The CDR3 loop is CASRGGGRGRPCTDTQYF. The CDR3 DNA reads as TGTGCCAGCCGTGGGGGGGGCAGAGGGAGGCCGTGCACAGATACGCAGTATTTT. The chain carries TRBV27 and TRBJ2-3, with D perhaps TRBD2 (7 bases). Germline CDR1 and CDR2: MNHEY and SMNVEV (reference sequence). This CDR3 spans 18 amino acids. V was shortened by 8 bases and J by 1 base, with 25 bases between the two germline ends.